The 30 T cell receptor beta chains in this list originate from one sample, sequenced in a study of identical twins. TCRdb fed the 5' RACE reads into MiXCR, producing one record per CDR3 protein. Of 150,000 or so distinct CDR3 sequences listed, under 4.5% are singletons. Specimen: memory T cells sorted from blood. The receptor set was obtained from a young man in good health.

This clonotype has at least ten counts. The chain couples TRBV6-1 to TRBJ2-6; perhaps TRBD2 as D (7 bases). CDR3 length: 16 residues. V lost 6 bases and J 4 bases, leaving 16 bases between the germline ends. The V gene's germline CDR1 is MNHNS and CDR2 SASEGT. The CDR3 DNA reads as TGTGCCAGCAGAGGTCGGGGGGCGAAGGGGGCCAACGTCCTGACTTTC. Its protein product is CASRGRGAKGANVLTF.

This clonotype was seen ten or more times. The rearrangement joins TRBV11-2 to TRBJ2-7; 8 bases match TRBD2. Germline V gene data show CDR1 as SGHAT and CDR2 as FQNNGV. Unmatched junction bases numbered 6, after V lost 4 bases and J lost 7 bases. The CDR3 is 13 amino acids. CDR3 DNA: TGTGCCAGCAGCTCGGGAGGGCCTGAAGAGCAGTACGTC. Translating gives CASSSGGPEEQYV.

This clonotype was seen ten or more times. This sequence joins TRBV18 and TRBJ2-3; 7 nucleotides match TRBD2. The CDR3 sequence is 16 residues long. J was trimmed by 2 bases and V by 4 bases; bases with no gene match: 9. Germline V gene sequence: CDR1 KGHSH, CDR2 LQKENI. The CDR3 loop reads CASSLTPSGDTDTQYF. CDR3 coding DNA: TGTGCCAGCTCACTGACTCCTAGCGGCGACACAGATACGCAGTATTTT.

This clonotype was detected ten times or more. This chain links TRBV27 with TRBJ2-3, with 7 positions matching TRBD1. Germline-derived CDR1 and CDR2 are MNHEY and SMNVEV (reference sequence). The CDR3 totals 14 residues. The ends lost 2 bases at V and 4 bases at J; junction bases unmatched: 3. CDR3 amino acids: CASSLRGRSDTQYF. For the CDR3, the DNA is TGTGCCAGCAGTTTAAGGGGGCGGTCAGATACGCAGTATTTT.

This clonotype was counted many times. This chain links TRBV30 with TRBJ2-3, with TRBD2 matching 8 bases. Trimming at V came to 4 bases and at J to 0 bases, leaving 3 bases not matched to a gene. This CDR3 has 14 amino acids. Looked up from germline, CDR1 is GTSNPN and CDR2 is SVGIG (reference sequence). The CDR3 region is CAWTSGPSTDTQYF. The CDR3 DNA is TGTGCCTGGACTAGCGGGCCGAGCACAGATACGCAGTATTTT.

This clonotype was observed many times. V and J are TRBV7-8 and TRBJ2-1, with D possibly TRBD1 on 5 matching bases. V lost 5 bases to trimming and J lost 9 bases, with 17 bases between them. Germline V gene lookup returns CDR1 SGHVS and CDR2 FQNEAQ. The CDR3 is 14 residues long. The CDR3 nucleotides are TGTGCCAGCAGCCCAGGACGAATGCAGGGTGAGCAGTTCTTC. Translating gives CASSPGRMQGEQFF.

This clonotype has ten or more counts. The V gene is TRBV12-3 or TRBV12-4, the J gene TRBJ1-4, with D unclear. Trimming left V 10 bases short and J 6 bases short, with 18 bases between. This CDR3 is 14 amino acids long. This chain's CDR3 is CATTKRSGHEKLFF. In DNA, the CDR3 is TGTGCCACCACTAAGCGGTCAGGCCATGAAAAACTGTTTTTT.

CDR3 sequence (DNA): TGTGCCAGCAGCCACGGGGGACTAGCGAGCAATGAGCAGTTCTTC. Protein product: CASSHGGLASNEQFF. The chain couples TRBV6-2 or TRBV6-3 to TRBJ2-1; TRBD2 matches 10 bases. Trimming cost V 6 bases and J 6 bases; bases outside gene matches: 8. This CDR3 has 15 residues. Per germline, CDR1 MNHEY and CDR2 SVGEGT.

This clonotype has ten or more counts. V and J are TRBV20-1 and TRBJ1-5; 7 bases are a match to TRBD1. Looked up from germline, CDR1 is DFQATT and CDR2 is SNEGSKA (reference sequence). The CDR3 has 15 residues. The V and J ends lost 0 bases and 0 bases, in that order; junction bases with no gene match: 2. CDR3 coding DNA: TGCAGTGCTAGAGACAGGGGGGATAGCAATCAGCCCCAGCATTTT. Translation: CSARDRGDSNQPQHF.

Ten or more counts support this clonotype. The gene calls are TRBV5-1 and TRBJ2-2; D unresolved. Germline V gene lookup returns CDR1 SGHRS and CDR2 YFSETQ. The CDR3 has 12 residues. V was clipped by 1 base and J by 4 bases, with 2 bases between them. The CDR3 coding sequence is TGCGCCAGCAGCTTGTCCACCGGGGAGCTGTTTTTT. It yields the protein CASSLSTGELFF.

The chain has TRBV19 and TRBJ2-1; 7 positions match TRBD1. After removal of 7 bases from V and 2 bases from J, the junction contained 8 bases not matched to a gene. This CDR3 has 15 amino acids. Per the germline V gene, CDR1 is LNHDA and CDR2 is SQIVND (reference sequence). This CDR3 reads CASIDRDPTYNEQFF. For the CDR3, the DNA is TGTGCCAGTATTGACAGGGACCCTACCTACAATGAGCAGTTCTTC.

Ten or more counts support this clonotype. The gene calls are TRBV29-1 and TRBJ2-2; unclear D gene. CDR1 is SQVTM, CDR2 ANQGSEA, per germline. The CDR3 totals 12 residues. V dropped 0 bases and J dropped 9 bases, with 8 bases sitting between them. The CDR3: CSVEDHNRELFF. The CDR3 coding sequence is TGCAGCGTTGAAGACCATAACCGGGAGCTGTTTTTT.

This clonotype was picked up many times. This sequence joins TRBV20-1 and TRBJ2-5; the D gene is possibly TRBD2 (5 bases). Germline loops: CDR1 DFQATT, CDR2 SNEGSKA (reference sequence). V lost 0 bases to trimming and J lost 1 base, with 12 bases between them. This CDR3 spans 15 amino acids. CDR3 DNA: TGCAGTGCTAGAGATAGACGCGCGGGCCAAGAGACCCAGTACTTC. Protein product: CSARDRRAGQETQYF.

In this sample, this clonotype turned up many times. The chain carries TRBV12-3 or TRBV12-4 and TRBJ1-5; 7 bases map to TRBD1. This CDR3 contains 12 residues. J lost 7 bases, V lost 6 bases, and 3 bases had no gene match. The CDR3 reads CASRPTGQPQHF. The DNA for the CDR3 is TGTGCCAGCAGACCGACAGGGCAGCCCCAGCATTTT.

This clonotype was observed many times. The J gene is TRBJ2-1, the V gene TRBV5-1; possibly TRBD1 for D (6 bases). Per germline, CDR1 SGHRS and CDR2 YFSETQ. The CDR3 length is 14 residues. V was clipped by 3 bases and J by 4 bases, with 11 bases between them. The CDR3: CASSWAGEYNEQFF. In DNA, the CDR3 is TGCGCCAGCAGCTGGGCAGGGGAGTACAATGAGCAGTTCTTC.

This clonotype showed up many times. V gene TRBV5-1 combines with J gene TRBJ1-1, with D possibly being TRBD1 (5 bases). Germline V gene lookup returns CDR1 SGHRS and CDR2 YFSETQ. V dropped 4 bases and J dropped 6 bases, with 13 bases sitting between them. The CDR3 loop spans 13 amino acids. CDR3 in amino acids: CASSRGPAPEAFF. The CDR3 DNA reads TGCGCCAGCAGCCGGGGCCCGGCCCCTGAAGCTTTCTTT.

This clonotype was recorded at least ten times. V usage is TRBV20-1 and J usage is TRBJ1-1; D perhaps matches TRBD1 (5 bases). V lost 6 bases to trimming and J lost 1 base, with 15 bases between them. This CDR3 comprises 14 residues. Germline-derived CDR1 and CDR2 are DFQATT and SNEGSKA (reference sequence). The CDR3 DNA reads TGCAGTGCCCGGCCCAGGGTGGCGAACACTGAAGCTTTCTTT. Translation gives CSARPRVANTEAFF.

Ten or more counts support this clonotype. CDR3 nucleotides: TGCAGCGTTCTGGACGGAACAAACTATGGCTACACCTTC. This translates into CSVLDGTNYGYTF. The chain links TRBV29-1 to TRBJ1-2; D unclear. CDR1 is SQVTM and CDR2 is ANQGSEA in the germline V gene. V gave up 5 bases and J gave up 2 bases, with 12 bases separating them. The CDR3 runs 13 residues.

This clonotype was picked up many times. The chain links TRBV6-2 or TRBV6-3 to TRBJ2-7; tentatively, D is TRBD1 (5 bases). V lost 0 bases and J 6 bases, leaving 15 bases between the germline ends. Germline CDR1 and CDR2: MNHEY and SVGEGT. The CDR3 totals 15 residues. The CDR3 DNA reads as TGTGCCAGCAGTTACTCGACAGCATCATTCTCCGAGCAGTACTTC. Its protein is CASSYSTASFSEQYF.

This clonotype was recorded many times. V is TRBV29-1 and J is TRBJ1-1, with a possible D match to TRBD1 (5 bases). This CDR3 comprises 12 residues. CDR1 and CDR2 from the germline V gene are SQVTM and ANQGSEA. Trimming took off 3 bases at V and 4 bases at J, with 9 bases between the two ends. CDR3: CSVEQGSTEAFF. As DNA, the CDR3 is TGCAGCGTTGAGCAGGGTAGCACTGAAGCTTTCTTT. The whole variable domain, remainder taken from reference TRBV29-1 and TRBJ1-1, is SAVISQKPSRDICQRGTSLTIQCQVDSQVTMMFWYRQQPGQSLTLIATANQGSEATYESGFVIDKFPISRPNLTFSTLTVSNMSPEDSSIYLCSVEQGSTEAFFGQGTRLTVV.

This clonotype was picked up many times. The genes are TRBV5-1 and TRBJ2-1, with D uncertain. CDR1 is SGHRS and CDR2 is YFSETQ in the germline V gene. Trimming took off 4 bases at V and 1 base at J, with 15 bases between the two ends. The CDR3 runs 16 residues. This CDR3 is CASSRSLGSSYNEQFF. The CDR3 nucleotides read TGCGCCAGCAGCAGGTCTCTCGGGTCTTCCTACAATGAGCAGTTCTTC.

Many counts were recorded for this clonotype. This sequence joins TRBV10-3 and TRBJ1-3; D uncertain. The CDR3 is 12 residues long. V was pared by 8 bases and J by 1 base, with 6 bases between. Germline V gene data show CDR1 as ENHRY and CDR2 as SYGVKD. CDR3 in amino acids: CAIQGSGNTIYF. DNA for the CDR3: TGTGCCATCCAAGGGTCTGGAAACACCATATATTTT.

The gene calls are TRBV2 and TRBJ2-7; possible D gene TRBD2, 5 bases. Trimming left V 1 base short and J 12 bases short, with 13 bases between. Germline values: CDR1 SNHLY, CDR2 FYNNEI. The CDR3 contains 12 residues. The CDR3 sequence is CASSEGPEEGYF. The CDR3 region has the DNA TGTGCCAGCAGTGAAGGCCCCGAAGAGGGGTACTTC.

Ten or more counts support this clonotype. V usage is TRBV5-1 and J usage is TRBJ2-2; D is ambiguous. Germline V gene sequence: CDR1 SGHRS, CDR2 YFSETQ. This CDR3 region has 15 residues. V gave up 0 bases and J gave up 0 bases, with 6 bases separating them. The CDR3 sequence: CASSLGAANTGELFF. The CDR3 coding sequence is TGCGCCAGCAGCTTGGGGGCCGCGAACACCGGGGAGCTGTTTTTT.

This clonotype appeared many times. V usage is TRBV18 and J usage is TRBJ1-4; tentative D call: TRBD1 (6 bases). The CDR3 sequence is 16 residues long. Germline lookup yields CDR1 KGHSH and CDR2 LQKENI. With 3 bases removed from V and 7 bases from J, the gap between germline ends came to 18 bases. CDR3 DNA: TGTGCCAGCTCACCGGTGACAGGAACCCGCGGTGAAAAACTGTTTTTT. This translates into CASSPVTGTRGEKLFF.

V usage is TRBV24-1 and J usage is TRBJ2-1, with 7 bases lining up with TRBD2. The CDR3 contains 17 residues. V trimming: 3 bases; J trimming: 5 bases; junction bases outside the gene matches: 12. The V gene's germline CDR1 is KGHDR and CDR2 SFDVKD. In nucleotides, the CDR3 is TGTGCCACCAGTGATCCTAGTCTAGCGGCATTTAACAATGAGCAGTTCTTC. It specifies CATSDPSLAAFNNEQFF.

This clonotype was found many times. The V gene is TRBV4-3, the J gene TRBJ2-5; D not certain. Germline assignment: CDR1 LGHNA and CDR2 YSLEER. The CDR3 loop spans 12 amino acids. V was trimmed by 0 bases and J by 5 bases, leaving 4 bases between them. The CDR3 loop is CASSQDFETQYF. CDR3 DNA sequence: TGCGCCAGCAGCCAAGATTTTGAGACCCAGTACTTC.

This clonotype was seen ten or more times. The chain links TRBV7-2 to TRBJ2-5, with TRBD2 identical over 10 bases. Trimming at V came to 2 bases and at J to 4 bases, leaving 10 bases not matched to a gene. Germline loops: CDR1 SGHTA, CDR2 FQGNSA. The CDR3 length is 17 residues. CDR3 residues: CASSLRPLAGDRETQYF. The CDR3 bases are TGTGCCAGCAGCTTACGACCTCTAGCGGGAGATCGAGAGACCCAGTACTTC.

This clonotype was seen ten or more times. The CDR3 reads CATSDPTAGRFNTQYF. The CDR3 nucleotides read TGTGCCACCAGTGACCCGACAGCCGGGCGGTTCAATACGCAGTATTTT. The chain uses TRBV24-1 and TRBJ2-3; the D gene is possibly TRBD1 (5 bases). Germline V gene lookup returns CDR1 KGHDR and CDR2 SFDVKD. This CDR3 spans 16 amino acids. V shed 4 bases and J shed 7 bases, with 20 bases lying between them.

This clonotype was counted at least ten times. V is TRBV20-1 and J is TRBJ1-5; no reliable D call. V was cut by 6 bases and J by 0 bases, with 6 bases left in between. CDR1 DFQATT and CDR2 SNEGSKA come from the germline V gene (reference sequence). The CDR3 loop spans 12 amino acids. The chain's CDR3 is CSASYSNQPQHF. The CDR3 bases are TGCAGTGCGTCTTATAGCAATCAGCCCCAGCATTTT.